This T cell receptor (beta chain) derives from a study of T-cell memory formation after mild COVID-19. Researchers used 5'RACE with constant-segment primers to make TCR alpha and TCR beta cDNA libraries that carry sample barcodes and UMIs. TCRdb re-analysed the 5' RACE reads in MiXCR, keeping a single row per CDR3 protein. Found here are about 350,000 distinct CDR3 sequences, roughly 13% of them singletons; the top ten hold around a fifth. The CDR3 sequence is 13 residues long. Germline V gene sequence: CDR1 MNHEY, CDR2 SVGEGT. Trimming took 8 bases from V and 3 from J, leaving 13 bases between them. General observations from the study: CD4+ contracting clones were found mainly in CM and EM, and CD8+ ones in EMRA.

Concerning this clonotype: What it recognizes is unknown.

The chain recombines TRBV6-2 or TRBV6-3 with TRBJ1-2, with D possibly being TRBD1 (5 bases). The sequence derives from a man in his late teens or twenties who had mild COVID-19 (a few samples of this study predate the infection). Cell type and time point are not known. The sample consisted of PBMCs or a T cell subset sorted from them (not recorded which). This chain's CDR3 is CASARGADYGYTF. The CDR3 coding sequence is TGTGCCAGCGCTCGGGGCGCCGACTATGGCTACACCTTC.